The 30 T cell receptor beta chains below were found in one sample sequenced in a study of blood T cell repertoires in COVID-19. The data were produced by immunoSEQ multiplex PCR, yet TCRdb's version contains in-frame clones alone and is incomplete. The sample shows approximately 200,000 clones, 85% of them seen only once. The sequenced sample was PBMCs or T cells enriched from blood (not recorded which). All receptors derive from a man in his forties who had recovered from COVID-19.

The chain's CDR3 is CASSGLAGVLTGELFF. CDR3 DNA: TGTGCCAGCAGTGGGCTAGCGGGAGTTTTAACCGGGGAGCTGTTTTTT. V usage is TRBV27 and J usage is TRBJ2-2; 10 nucleotides agree with TRBD2. The CDR3 is 16 residues long. Germline loops: CDR1 MNHEY, CDR2 SMNVEV (reference sequence). The ends lost 5 bases at V and 5 bases at J; junction bases unmatched: 8.

The chain employs TRBV11-2 and TRBJ2-5; D might be TRBD2 (6 bases). This CDR3 has 16 amino acids. Per germline, CDR1 SGHAT and CDR2 FQNNGV. V lost 6 bases and J 0 bases, leaving 17 bases between the germline ends. As DNA, the CDR3 is TGTGCCAGCAGGAGAACGGCTAGCGCGTACCAAGAGACCCAGTACTTC. It is translated as CASRRTASAYQETQYF.

The genes are TRBV7-9 and TRBJ2-5; 7 bases map to TRBD1. Per germline, CDR1 SEHNR and CDR2 FQNEAQ (reference sequence). The CDR3 sequence is 14 residues long. V lost 3 bases and J lost 2; bases outside the gene matches: 3. The CDR3 sequence is CASSLGTAQETQYF. CDR3 DNA sequence: TGTGCCAGCAGCTTGGGGACAGCTCAAGAGACCCAGTACTTC.

The chain carries TRBV7-6 and TRBJ1-3, with 7 bases matching TRBD1. Trimming took 5 bases from V and 1 from J; bases not matched to a gene: 2. Germline V gene data show CDR1 as SGHVS and CDR2 as FNYEAQ. The CDR3 runs 14 residues. DNA for the CDR3: TGTGCCAGCAGCCCGACAGGGTCTGGAAACACCATATATTTT. It yields the protein CASSPTGSGNTIYF.

The V gene is TRBV10-2, the J gene TRBJ2-7; unclear D gene. Trimming stripped 6 bases from V and 0 bases from J, with 3 bases between. The CDR3 loop spans 11 amino acids. Germline V gene sequence: CDR1 WSHSY, CDR2 SAAADI. CDR3 in amino acids: CASSFSYEQYF. CDR3 in DNA: TGCGCCAGCAGCTTCTCCTACGAGCAGTACTTC.

The chain has TRBV6-5 and TRBJ2-3; D is perhaps TRBD1 (5 bases). This CDR3 is 14 amino acids long. V was trimmed by 10 bases and J by 2 bases, leaving 16 bases between them. CDR1 and CDR2 from the germline V gene are MNHEY and SVGAGI. In DNA, the CDR3 is TGTGCCACCACAACAACAGGAGCCACAGATACGCAGTATTTT. Residues: CATTTTGATDTQYF.

The rearrangement joins TRBV28 to TRBJ2-1, with 10 bases matching TRBD2. The CDR3 consists of 16 residues. In germline, CDR1 is MDHEN, CDR2 SYDVKM. The V segment lost 2 bases and the J segment 2 bases; nucleotides outside the gene matches: 3. The DNA of the CDR3 is TGTGCCAGCAGTTTAATTACTAGCGGGGCCTACAATGAGCAGTTCTTC. Protein sequence: CASSLITSGAYNEQFF. The whole variable domain, filled in from reference TRBV28 and TRBJ2-1, reads DVKVTQSSRYLVKRTGEKVFLECVQDMDHENMFWYRQDPGLGLRLIYFSYDVKMKEKGDIPEGYSVSREKKERFSLILESASTNQTSMYLCASSLITSGAYNEQFFGPGTRLTVL.

The J gene is TRBJ1-1, the V gene TRBV28; D might be TRBD1 (6 bases). V shed 10 bases and J shed 11 bases, with 29 bases lying between them. Germline CDR1 MDHEN, CDR2 SYDVKM. This CDR3 comprises 15 residues. CDR3: CATRGKRGSGFGAFF. CDR3 coding DNA: TGTGCCACCCGGGGCAAAAGGGGGTCAGGGTTTGGCGCTTTCTTT.

This clone is labeled as medium-sized (0.01 to 0.1%). The rearrangement links TRBV3-1 (or the pseudogene TRBV3-2) to TRBJ2-7, with a possible D match to TRBD1 (5 bases). The germline V gene has CDR1 LGHDT and CDR2 YNNKEL (reference sequence). Trimming pared 0 bases from V and 1 base from J, leaving 7 bases between. The CDR3 runs 14 residues. CDR3 bases: TGTGCCAGCAGCCAAGACTCAGGGTCCTACGAGCAGTACTTC. It specifies CASSQDSGSYEQYF.

J is TRBJ1-3 and V is TRBV5-1; 10 nucleotides line up with TRBD1. The V segment lost 5 bases and the J segment 3 bases; nucleotides outside the gene matches: 2. The CDR3 runs to 14 residues. Looked up from germline, CDR1 is SGHRS and CDR2 is YFSETQ. The CDR3 sequence: CASRGQGFGNTIYF. As DNA, the CDR3 is TGCGCCAGCAGGGGACAGGGGTTTGGAAACACCATATATTTT.

About this clone itself: Distinct nucleotide sequences in the sample also encode this CDR3. The V gene is TRBV11-3, the J gene TRBJ2-1; 13 bases fit TRBD2. The CDR3 runs 15 residues. Germline lookup yields CDR1 SGHNT and CDR2 YENEEA. Trimming took 4 bases from V and 8 from J; bases not matched to a gene: 5. This CDR3 reads CASSSGLAGVDEQFF. The DNA for the CDR3 is TGTGCCAGCAGCTCAGGACTAGCGGGAGTTGATGAGCAGTTCTTC. The full variable domain, completed using reference TRBV11-3 and TRBJ2-1, is EAGVVQSPRYKIIEKKQPVAFWCNPISGHNTLYWYLQNLGQGPELLIRYENEEAVDDSQLPKDRFSAERLKGVDSTLKIQPAELGDSAVYLCASSSGLAGVDEQFFGPGTRLTVL.

The chain carries TRBV18 and TRBJ1-4; D unclear. This CDR3 comprises 18 residues. The V gene's germline CDR1 is KGHSH and CDR2 LQKENI. The V and J ends lost 3 bases and 7 bases respectively, with 24 bases between them. CDR3 amino acids: CASSPDSMGRPNREKLFF. DNA for the CDR3: TGTGCCAGCTCACCGGACTCAATGGGCCGGCCTAATCGTGAAAAACTGTTTTTT.

This chain uses TRBV3-1 (or the pseudogene TRBV3-2) with TRBJ2-2, with TRBD2 matching 9 bases. The germline gives CDR1 LGHDT, CDR2 YNNKEL (reference sequence). V lost 4 bases to trimming and J lost 4 bases; unmatched junction nucleotides: 7. This CDR3 contains 16 residues. The CDR3 protein is CASSPGREGPTGELFF. CDR3 DNA sequence: TGTGCCAGCAGCCCCGGGCGGGAGGGCCCCACCGGGGAGCTGTTTTTT.

This clone has just a few counts. This chain's CDR3 is CASTMDRTNYGYTF. DNA of the CDR3: TGTGCCAGTACCATGGACAGAACCAACTATGGCTACACCTTC. The J gene is TRBJ1-2, the V gene TRBV19; D possibly corresponds to TRBD1 (6 bases). V lost 7 bases and J 2 bases, leaving 14 bases between the germline ends. The CDR3 is 14 amino acids. The germline CDR1 and CDR2 sequences are LNHDA and SQIVND (reference sequence).

The chain links TRBV18 to TRBJ2-4; no clear D gene. The CDR3 runs 15 residues. Trimming left V 2 bases short and J 3 bases short, with 11 bases between. Per the germline V gene, CDR1 is KGHSH and CDR2 is LQKENI. The CDR3, as DNA: TGTGCCAGCTCACCAATGAACACAGTCAAAAACATTCAGTACTTC. It encodes CASSPMNTVKNIQYF.

The J gene is TRBJ2-6, the V gene TRBV3-1 (or the pseudogene TRBV3-2), with 12 bases fitting TRBD2. CDR1 is LGHDT and CDR2 is YNNKEL in the germline V gene (reference sequence). The CDR3 spans 17 residues. The J segment lost 2 bases and the V segment lost 4 bases, leaving 3 bases of the junction unmatched. CDR3 coding DNA: TGTGCCAGCAGCCCGACTAGCGGGAGAACTGGGGCCAACGTCCTGACTTTC. Amino acids: CASSPTSGRTGANVLTF.

The chain couples TRBV15 to TRBJ2-7; D unresolved. Germline values: CDR1 LNHNV, CDR2 YYDKDF (reference sequence). The V and J ends lost 0 bases and 3 bases respectively, with 12 bases between them. The CDR3 sequence is 15 residues long. CDR3 in DNA: TGTGCCACCAGCAGAGATTACAGTGTGGGCTACGAGCAGTACTTC. Its translation: CATSRDYSVGYEQYF.

The chain links TRBV7-3 to TRBJ2-7; possibly TRBD2 for D (7 bases). In germline, CDR1 is SGHTA, CDR2 FQGTGA. This CDR3 has 12 residues. Trimming stripped 4 bases from V and 9 bases from J, with 13 bases between. CDR3 residues: CASSSSGGAQYF. The CDR3 nucleotides are TGTGCCAGCAGCTCCTCGGGGGGCGCGCAGTACTTC. The whole variable domain, remainder taken from reference TRBV7-3 and TRBJ2-7, is GAGVSQTPSNKVTEKGKYVELRCDPISGHTALYWYRQSLGQGPEFLIYFQGTGAADDSGLPNDRFFAVRPEGSVSTLKIQRTERGDSAVYLCASSSSGGAQYFGPGTRLTVT.

This clone was seen only once. This chain links TRBV28 with TRBJ2-2; 7 nucleotides agree with TRBD1. V dropped 11 bases and J dropped 2; count of bases not matched to a gene: 23. Germline V gene lookup returns CDR1 MDHEN and CDR2 SYDVKM. CDR3 length: 19 amino acids. The CDR3 DNA follows: TGTGCCTCAAATACCCCAACTGACAGGGTTTGGGGAAACACCGGGGAGCTGTTTTTT. This encodes CASNTPTDRVWGNTGELFF.

CDR3 sequence (DNA): TGTGCCAGCTCAACTCCAAAGCCAGACAACCAGGGCGAGCAGTACTTC. Translating it yields CASSTPKPDNQGEQYF. This chain uses TRBV7-3 with TRBJ2-7; tentatively, D is TRBD1 (5 bases). Between the trimmed V and J ends, which lost 8 bases and 6 bases, there was a span of 26 bases. Germline loops: CDR1 SGHTA, CDR2 FQGTGA. The CDR3 has 16 amino acids.

In its sample, this clone was seen once. The junction shows a germline mismatch at one end, possibly a read error. This rearrangement joins TRBV7-7 to TRBJ2-5; 8 bases are a match to TRBD1. This CDR3 has 15 amino acids. The germline CDR1 and CDR2 sequences are SSHAT and FNYEAQ (reference sequence). The CDR3 coding sequence is TGTGCTAGCAGCTTAGGACAGGGAGGAGGAGAGACCCAGTACTTC. Protein product: CASSLGQGGGETQYF.

The table lists this clone with a count of one. The rearrangement uses TRBV10-3 and TRBJ2-5; TRBD1 is a possible D gene (5 bases). The V gene lost 5 bases and the J gene lost 3 bases, with 10 bases spanning the gap. The CDR3 sequence is 13 residues long. CDR1 is ENHRY, CDR2 SYGVKD, per germline. The CDR3 reads CAISLDREETQYF. The DNA for the CDR3 is TGTGCCATCAGTTTAGACAGAGAAGAGACCCAGTACTTC.

This clone was found once. Additional DNA sequences in this sample encode the identical CDR3. The V gene is TRBV10-3, the J gene TRBJ2-5; 7 positions agree with TRBD1. Germline V CDR1 and CDR2: ENHRY, SYGVKD. The CDR3 has 13 amino acids. V trimming: 4 bases; J trimming: 3 bases; junction bases outside the gene matches: 2. The CDR3 loop reads CAISGTGEETQYF. The CDR3 nucleotides read TGTGCCATCAGTGGGACAGGCGAAGAGACCCAGTACTTC.

The sample holds one count of this clone. This chain uses TRBV7-2 with TRBJ2-7; a weak D match, TRBD2 (5 bases). The CDR3 runs to 14 residues. Between the trimmed V and J ends, which lost 2 bases and 5 bases, there was a span of 13 bases. Germline assignment: CDR1 SGHTA and CDR2 FQGNSA. CDR3 DNA sequence: TGTGCCAGCAGCTTAACGTCCCCGAGGGACGAGCAGTACTTC. This encodes CASSLTSPRDEQYF.

V gene TRBV9 combines with J gene TRBJ2-5; 7 nucleotides align to TRBD2. The CDR3 is 16 residues long. Germline CDR1 and CDR2: SGDLS and YYNGEE. J was trimmed by 3 bases and V by 4 bases; bases with no gene match: 12. The CDR3 sequence is CASSPRPGLGKETQYF. The CDR3, as DNA: TGTGCCAGCAGCCCCAGACCTGGACTAGGGAAAGAGACCCAGTACTTC. The whole variable domain, filled in from reference TRBV9 and TRBJ2-5, reads DSGVTQTPKHLITATGQRVTLRCSPRSGDLSVYWYQQSLDQGLQFLIQYYNGEERAKGNILERFSAQQFPDLHSELNLSSLELGDSALYFCASSPRPGLGKETQYFGPGTRLLVL.

V and J are TRBV4-1 and TRBJ2-3; possible D gene TRBD2, 7 bases. The CDR3 is made up of 19 amino acids. The V gene lost 0 bases and the J gene lost 2 bases, with 21 bases spanning the gap. The V gene's germline CDR1 is MGHRA and CDR2 YSYEKL. CDR3 residues: CASSQDFWVPGGHTDTQYF. The CDR3 DNA sequence: TGCGCCAGCAGCCAAGATTTCTGGGTCCCCGGGGGGCACACAGATACGCAGTATTTT.

The table lists this clone with a count of one. In DNA form, the CDR3 reads TGTGCCAGCAGTTTATCCAACTCCTACGAGCAGTACTTC. Its translation is CASSLSNSYEQYF. This sequence joins TRBV27 and TRBJ2-7; D ambiguous. Germline CDR1 reads MNHEY; CDR2 reads SMNVEV (reference sequence). V was cut by 0 bases and J by 0 bases, with 3 bases left in between. The CDR3 consists of 13 residues.

This chain uses TRBV7-2 with TRBJ2-3; 8 nucleotides match TRBD2. CDR3 length: 16 amino acids. The germline CDR1 and CDR2 sequences are SGHTA and FQGNSA. The ends lost 2 bases at V and 4 bases at J; junction bases unmatched: 8. The CDR3 here is CASSLSRAGGADTQYF. CDR3 DNA sequence: TGTGCCAGCAGCTTAAGTCGGGCGGGAGGCGCAGATACGCAGTATTTT.

This clone is a singleton in its sample. The DNA of the CDR3 is TGTGCCAGCAGCTCCCGACTGAGCGGGAGGGCCCCCCCTGAGCAGTTCTTC. Translated: CASSSRLSGRAPPEQFF. The rearrangement links TRBV7-8 to TRBJ2-1; TRBD2 agrees at 10 bases. V was pared by 4 bases and J by 9 bases, with 15 bases of the junction left unmatched. The germline V gene encodes CDR1 SGHVS and CDR2 FQNEAQ. This CDR3 contains 17 residues.

This clone was recorded once. This rearrangement joins TRBV5-1 to TRBJ2-3, with 9 bases lining up with TRBD1. From germline, CDR1 is SGHRS and CDR2 YFSETQ. The CDR3 sequence is 14 residues long. Trimming removed 4 bases from V and 5 bases from J; junction bases left unmatched: 5. The CDR3 nucleotides are TGCGCCAGCAGCCCCGGACAGGGGTTAGATACGCAGTATTTT. Its translation: CASSPGQGLDTQYF.